This T cell receptor beta chain was recorded in a study of regulatory dendritic cells for organ transplantation. Data came from immunoSEQ multiplex PCR; TCRdb stores just in-frame clones and leaves some out. The sample has 25,000 to 30,000 clones; roughly four fifths are singletons. Memory T cells were CD45RO+, naive were CD45RA+, sorted by FACS. Broader study findings: Regulatory dendritic cells appeared to expand memory CD8+ clones less than mature ones. Naive T cells showed high diversity, memory cells less, memory CD8+ least. Alloreactive memory CD8+ T cell pools varied considerably between individuals.

Details on this clone: Its antigen is unknown.

The sample comprised naive CD4+ T cells from blood. Subset: CD45RA+ naive T cells. This sequence originates from a human donor in good health.

The CDR3 bases are TGTGCCAGCATCCGGGCGGGACAGGGAGAGAAGACCCAGTACTTC. Residues: CASIRAGQGEKTQYF. The chain couples TRBV6-1 to TRBJ2-5, with 9 bases that match TRBD1. From germline, CDR1 is MNHNS and CDR2 SASEGT. V shed 7 bases and J 6 bases; nucleotides not matched to a gene: 12. CDR3 size: 15 residues.